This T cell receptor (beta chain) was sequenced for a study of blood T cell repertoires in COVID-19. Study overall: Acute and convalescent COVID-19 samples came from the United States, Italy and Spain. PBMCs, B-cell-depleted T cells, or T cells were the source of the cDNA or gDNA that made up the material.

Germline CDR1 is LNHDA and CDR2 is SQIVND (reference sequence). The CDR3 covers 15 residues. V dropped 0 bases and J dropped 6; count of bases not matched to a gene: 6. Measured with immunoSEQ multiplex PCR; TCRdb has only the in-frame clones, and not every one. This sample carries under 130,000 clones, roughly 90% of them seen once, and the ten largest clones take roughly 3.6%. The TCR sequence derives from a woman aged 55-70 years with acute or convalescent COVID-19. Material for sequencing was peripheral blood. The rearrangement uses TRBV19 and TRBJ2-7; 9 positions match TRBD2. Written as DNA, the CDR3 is TGTGCCAGTAGTATAGATCTCGGACTAGCGTTCGAGCAGTACTTC. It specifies CASSIDLGLAFEQYF. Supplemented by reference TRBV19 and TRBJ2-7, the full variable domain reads DGGITQSPKYLFRKEGQNVTLSCEQNLNHDAMYWYRQDPGQGLRLIYYSQIVNDFQKGDIAEGYSVSREKKESFPLTVTSAQKNPTAFYLCASSIDLGLAFEQYFGPGTRLTVT.